This is a list of T cell receptor beta chains from one sample in a study of CD8 T cells in Susac syndrome. TCRdb independently ran MiXCR on the immunoSEQ multiplex PCR reads; one entry per CDR3 protein. The profile shows approximately 300,000 distinct CDR3 sequences, about nine tenths of them singletons. Sequences were obtained from CD8+ T cells from PBMCs. All receptors derive from a human donor with multiple sclerosis. Both conserved end residues are part of each CDR3. A D gene is named only where the DNA matches it firmly. Clone size appears in some rows only: once, few, many, or a class for an expanded clone.

v_call	j_call	cdr3_length	clone_size	d_call	cdr3_aa	cdr3_nt
TRBV7-9	TRBJ2-3	14	NA	NA	CASSERSFPDTQYF	TGTGCCAGCAGCGAACGGAGCTTCCCAGATACGCAGTATTTT
TRBV30	TRBJ2-7	12	NA	NA	CACNQGHEEQYF	TGTGCCTGTAACCAGGGTCATGAAGAGCAGTACTTC
TRBV24-1	TRBJ1-2	14	NA	NA	CATSDLDSSYGYTF	TGTGCCACCAGTGATTTGGACAGCTCCTATGGCTACACCTTC
TRBV19	TRBJ2-1	16	NA	NA	CASSINQRISYNEQFF	TGTGCCAGTAGTATAAATCAGCGTATCTCCTACAATGAGCAGTTCTTC
TRBV3-1	TRBJ2-2	15	NA	TRBD1	CASSPFDRDPGELFF	TGTGCCAGCAGCCCTTTCGACAGGGATCCCGGGGAGCTGTTTTTT
TRBV30	TRBJ1-2	12	NA	NA	CALSEGRDGYTF	TGTGCCCTTAGTGAAGGGAGAGATGGCTACACCTTC
TRBV27	TRBJ2-1	14	NA	NA	CASSLGTSPNEQFF	TGTGCCAGCAGTTTGGGGACGAGTCCCAATGAGCAGTTCTTC
TRBV7-9	TRBJ2-7	13	NA	NA	CASSLAGGHEQYF	TGTGCCAGCAGCTTAGCGGGGGGCCACGAGCAGTACTTC
TRBV9	TRBJ2-2	13	NA	NA	CASSATGTGELFF	TGTGCCAGCAGCGCTACAGGGACCGGGGAGCTGTTTTTT
TRBV12-5	TRBJ2-1	16	NA	TRBD1	CASGTPLGQGMSEQFF	TGTGCTAGTGGAACCCCGTTAGGACAGGGCATGAGTGAGCAGTTCTTC
TRBV4-2	TRBJ2-2	16	once	TRBD2	CASSQELASGTGELFF	TGTGCCAGCAGCCAAGAGTTGGCTAGCGGTACCGGGGAGCTGTTTTTT